This T cell receptor (beta chain) was sequenced for a study of vaccination and CD4 T cells after COVID-19. This clonotype was seen a few times. What it recognizes is unknown. Treatment given: roughly nine-day PBMC culture with coronavirus spike peptide pools or control peptides (ViraFEST assay). The germline gives CDR1 LNHNV, CDR2 YYDKDF (reference sequence). The V end lost 6 bases, the J end lost 3 bases, and 17 bases lay between the germline ends. CDR3 length equals 15 residues. Once obtained from cultured CD4+ T cells, the DNA was sequenced using the Oncomine TCR Beta short-read assay. Via MiXCR, TCRdb re-called the PCR reads, giving one row per CDR3 protein. The sample records around 17,000 distinct CDR3 sequences, approximately 38% being singletons.

The sample comprised CD4+ T cells from blood, cultured in vitro. This chain joins TRBV15 and TRBJ2-5; maybe TRBD2 (7 bases). The receptor was isolated from a human donor who had recovered from COVID-19. CDR3 nucleotides: TGTGCCACCAGTTCGCGGGGGCAGGGAAAAGAGACCCAGTACTTC. Its translation is CATSSRGQGKETQYF.